The clone carrying this TCR beta chain showed up just once. Its target is unknown. The data were obtained in a study of shared clonotypes between healthy human individuals. This CDR3 spans 13 amino acids. Trimming stripped 6 bases from V and 5 bases from J, with 11 bases between. Germline lookup yields CDR1 LNHDA and CDR2 SQIVND (reference sequence). Broader study findings: Only a few donors were included, so the genetic and exposure-history diversity represented was limited. Among donors, the sharing of clonotypes was expected to be influenced by sequencing depth.

Original processing methods: ImmunoSEQ supplied junction-only sequences lacking quality scores, so filtering was different. Assay: immunoSEQ multiplex PCR; the TCRdb copy retains only in-frame clones and omits some. V and J calls and clone size are copied from that table; D and trimming were computed from the DNA. The sample holds under 850,000 clones, 72% seen once. The clonotype was recovered from a woman under 40 in good health. The sample consisted of memory CD4+ T cells sorted from blood. Described subset: CD45RA-negative fraction. The V call is TRBV19, the J call TRBJ2-1; D is undetermined. The CDR3 sequence: CASRDLLNNEQFF. The CDR3 nucleotides are TGTGCCAGTAGGGATCTCTTAAACAATGAGCAGTTCTTC.